This T cell receptor (beta chain) was captured by sequencing in a study of T cell changes during pregnancy in multiple sclerosis. Profiling relied on immunoSEQ multiplex PCR, and the TCRdb table lists in-frame clones only, not all of them. The repertoire holds about 31,000 clones, with 85% to 95% as singletons. Trimming removed 5 bases at V and 13 bases at J, with 15 bases between. This CDR3 spans 11 amino acids. CDR1 is MNHEY, CDR2 SVGAGI, per germline. The sample consisted of CD4+ T cells from peripheral blood mononuclear cells, taken in the second trimester of pregnancy. The clonotype comes from a female donor with multiple sclerosis, enrolled in a pregnancy study. J is TRBJ2-7 and V is TRBV6-5; TRBD2 is a possible D gene (6 bases). This chain's CDR3 is CASSDRLGAYF. The CDR3 nucleotides read TGTGCCAGCAGTGACCGACTAGGCGCTTACTTC.